A single sample is the source of the 26 T cell receptor beta chains below, sequenced in a study of OX40 agonist ivuxolimab in advanced cancers. Generated by immunoSEQ multiplex PCR, the TCRdb table keeps only in-frame clones and is missing some. The sample lists tens of thousands of clones, more than 85% occurring once. The specimen was CD4+ or CD8+ T cells sorted from blood, collected in a trial of the OX40 agonist ivuxolimab. The receptors come from an adult with an advanced solid tumor such as melanoma, head and neck, liver or kidney cancer.

The chain carries TRBV11-2 and TRBJ2-3; D remains unclear. The ends were cut back, 5 bases at V and 4 bases at J, with 13 bases in the middle. The CDR3 length is 14 residues. Germline loops: CDR1 SGHAT, CDR2 FQNNGV. CDR3 coding DNA: TGTGCCAGCAGCGCCGCTCAAGTTCCAGATACGCAGTATTTT. It codes for CASSAAQVPDTQYF.

The chain joins TRBV7-3 to TRBJ2-3; maybe TRBD2 (6 bases). The CDR3 has 13 amino acids. Trimming took off 5 bases at V and 9 bases at J, with 15 bases between the two ends. The V gene's germline CDR1 is SGHTA and CDR2 FQGTGA. The CDR3 region has the DNA TGTGCCAGCAGCCCCACGGGGGTCGGGACGCAGTATTTT. As protein: CASSPTGVGTQYF.

The chain employs TRBV2 and TRBJ2-5, with unresolved D. Germline loops: CDR1 SNHLY, CDR2 FYNNEI. V was shortened by 3 bases and J by 1 base, with 9 bases between the two germline ends. The CDR3 covers 14 residues. The CDR3 DNA sequence: TGTGCCAGCAGTGATGTGGCAGCCCAAGAGACCCAGTACTTC. It yields the protein CASSDVAAQETQYF.

The J gene is TRBJ1-6, the V gene TRBV5-1; 7 nucleotides match TRBD1. The J segment lost 10 bases and the V segment lost 3 bases, leaving 7 bases of the junction unmatched. The CDR3 has 14 residues. Germline V gives CDR1 SGHRS, CDR2 YFSETQ. Written as DNA, the CDR3 is TGCGCCAGCAGCTACGGGACAGCATCCTCACCCCTCCACTTT. Amino acids: CASSYGTASSPLHF.

The V call is TRBV5-1, the J call TRBJ1-2; no clear D. Trimming pared 0 bases from V and 8 bases from J, leaving 23 bases between. CDR3 length: 17 amino acids. CDR1 is SGHRS, CDR2 YFSETQ, per germline. DNA for the CDR3: TGCGCCAGCAGCTTGGCCCGGGCAGCCTTACGGTTAACGGGCTACACCTTC. It is translated as CASSLARAALRLTGYTF.

Of note for this clone: Because the CDR3 is missing its conserved closing phenylalanine or tryptophan, this is likely a read error. The chain carries TRBV5-5 and TRBJ1-6; possible D gene TRBD1, 5 bases. From germline, CDR1 is SGHKS and CDR2 YYEKEE (reference sequence). With 3 bases removed from V and 14 bases from J, the gap between germline ends came to 15 bases. The CDR3 has 13 residues. In DNA, the CDR3 is TGTGCCAGCAGCTCCCGAATGGGGGAATCCCTCCACCTT. This encodes CASSSRMGESLHL.

CDR3 coding DNA: TGTGCCAGCAGCTTACCGAGAGGGGGTACAGATACGCAGTATTTT. This sequence encodes CASSLPRGGTDTQYF. The gene calls are TRBV5-4 and TRBJ2-3, with D perhaps matching TRBD1 (6 bases). V dropped 2 bases and J dropped 3 bases, with 13 bases sitting between them. This CDR3 has 15 residues. Germline loops: CDR1 SGHNT, CDR2 YYREEE (reference sequence).

This clone was recorded a few times. The J gene is TRBJ1-5, the V gene TRBV12-5; D uncertain. The CDR3 spans 13 residues. CDR1 LGHNT and CDR2 FRNRAP come from the germline V gene. V shed 4 bases and J shed 7 bases, with 11 bases lying between them. The CDR3 loop is CASGSLAGQPQHF. For the CDR3, the DNA is TGTGCTAGTGGTTCCTTGGCGGGGCAGCCCCAGCATTTT.

The CDR3 loop is CAISESTGASYEQYF. For the CDR3, the DNA is TGTGCCATCAGTGAGTCGACAGGGGCCTCCTACGAGCAGTACTTC. The chain carries TRBV10-3 and TRBJ2-5; 8 nucleotides agree with TRBD1. The assigned J gene may be wrong: the sequence end matches TRBJ2-7 better. Germline V gene sequence: CDR1 ENHRY, CDR2 SYGVKD. The CDR3 contains 15 residues.

The chain carries TRBV7-3 and TRBJ2-6, with 7 nucleotides matching TRBD1. The CDR3 consists of 16 residues. V lost 3 bases to trimming and J lost 0 bases; unmatched junction nucleotides: 2. CDR1 SGHTA and CDR2 FQGTGA come from the germline V gene. CDR3 DNA sequence: TGTGCCAGCAGCTTTTACAGGGGCTCTGGGGCCAACGTCCTGACTTTC. Protein: CASSFYRGSGANVLTF.

The V and J genes are TRBV19 and TRBJ2-7; D might be TRBD2 (6 bases). Germline CDR1 and CDR2: LNHDA and SQIVND (reference sequence). This CDR3 is 13 amino acids long. V was shortened by 9 bases and J by 2 bases, with 14 bases between the two germline ends. CDR3 nucleotides: TGTGCCAGCCGAGTGGGGGGAACCTACGAGCAGTACTTC. As protein: CASRVGGTYEQYF.

This chain uses TRBV14 with TRBJ2-1, with 11 positions matching TRBD1. Losses at the gene ends were 4 bases for V and 8 bases for J; bases not matched to a gene: 13. This CDR3 contains 17 residues. Germline assignment: CDR1 SGHDN and CDR2 FVKESK. The CDR3 nucleotides read TGTGCCAGCAGCCCTAAAAGGGGGACAGGGGGAATGGATGAGCAGTTCTTC. The encoded protein is CASSPKRGTGGMDEQFF.

This clone showed up just once. This chain joins TRBV6-1 and TRBJ1-2; D is uncertain. Germline V gene lookup returns CDR1 MNHNS and CDR2 SASEGT. This CDR3 has 12 amino acids. The V gene lost 6 bases and the J gene lost 1 base, with 6 bases spanning the gap. Here the CDR3 reads CASRLYNYGYTF. Written as DNA, the CDR3 is TGTGCCAGCAGATTATATAACTATGGCTACACCTTC.

The chain employs TRBV7-8 and TRBJ1-5; D is possibly TRBD1 (5 bases). With 7 bases removed from V and 2 bases from J, the gap between germline ends came to 9 bases. Germline-derived CDR1 and CDR2 are SGHVS and FQNEAQ. The CDR3 is 13 amino acids. The CDR3: CASTRDGNQPQHF. The CDR3 coding sequence is TGTGCCAGCACCCGGGACGGCAATCAGCCCCAGCATTTT.

This clone came up once. V is TRBV27 and J is TRBJ2-7, with TRBD1 matching 7 bases. The CDR3 spans 12 residues. Per the germline V gene, CDR1 is MNHEY and CDR2 is SMNVEV (reference sequence). V trimming: 7 bases; J trimming: 3 bases; junction bases outside the gene matches: 3. CDR3 nucleotide sequence: TGTGCCAGCACTGGGACAGACTACGAGCAGTACTTC. Its protein is CASTGTDYEQYF.

The chain couples TRBV7-8 to TRBJ1-5, with a weak D call TRBD1 (5 bases). The CDR3 extends over 14 amino acids. In germline, CDR1 is SGHVS, CDR2 FQNEAQ. V was trimmed by 5 bases and J by 6 bases, leaving 14 bases between them. The CDR3 region is CASSKGGVAQPQHF. CDR3 DNA sequence: TGTGCCAGCAGCAAAGGAGGGGTTGCTCAGCCCCAGCATTTT.

The chain combines TRBV28 with TRBJ2-4, with D perhaps matching TRBD2 (6 bases). The CDR3 loop spans 14 amino acids. From germline, CDR1 is MDHEN and CDR2 SYDVKM. Trimming left V 3 bases short and J 0 bases short, with 6 bases between. The CDR3 sequence: CASSLGGAKNIQYF. In DNA, the CDR3 is TGTGCCAGCAGTTTGGGGGGAGCCAAAAACATTCAGTACTTC.

The V call is TRBV28, the J call TRBJ1-2; D remains unclear. V was trimmed by 3 bases and J by 6 bases, leaving 8 bases between them. Germline lookup yields CDR1 MDHEN and CDR2 SYDVKM. The CDR3 runs 12 residues. The CDR3 loop reads CASSFGVDGYTF. DNA for the CDR3: TGTGCCAGCAGTTTCGGAGTAGATGGCTACACCTTC.

The gene calls are TRBV5-1 and TRBJ2-5, with 8 nucleotides matching TRBD1. J gave up 4 bases and V 0 bases, and 5 bases lay outside the gene matches. Germline CDR1 and CDR2: SGHRS and YFSETQ. The CDR3 loop spans 15 amino acids. The CDR3 sequence: CASSLGSGQGETQYF. The CDR3 bases are TGCGCCAGCAGCTTGGGGTCCGGACAGGGAGAGACCCAGTACTTC.

V gene TRBV5-6 combines with J gene TRBJ1-1; D unclear. Germline assignment: CDR1 SGHDT and CDR2 YYEEEE. The CDR3 has 15 residues. V lost 4 bases and J lost 8, with 21 bases in between. The CDR3 coding sequence is TGTGCCAGCAGCCCAGGATTGCCGGAAAAAGGGGAAGCTTTCTTT. This translates into CASSPGLPEKGEAFF.

The chain couples TRBV7-9 to TRBJ1-1; D gene ambiguous. Trimming removed 0 bases at V and 5 bases at J, with 7 bases between. This CDR3 comprises 13 residues. In germline, CDR1 is SEHNR, CDR2 FQNEAQ (reference sequence). CDR3 nucleotides: TGTGCCAGCAGCTTAGCGGCCATGACTGAAGCTTTCTTT. It specifies CASSLAAMTEAFF.

This clone was picked up one time. V and J are TRBV7-9 and TRBJ2-5, with a weak D call TRBD1 (5 bases). Trimming cost V 5 bases and J 7 bases, with 17 bases left between them. The length of the CDR3 is 14 residues. CDR1 and CDR2 (germline): SEHNR, FQNEAQ (reference sequence). The CDR3 DNA reads TGTGCCAGCAGCGTACAGGTTAATGAAGCGACCCAGTACTTC. Its protein is CASSVQVNEATQYF. The complete variable domain, with remaining parts taken from reference TRBV7-9 and TRBJ2-5, reads DTGVSQNPRHKITKRGQNVTFRCDPISEHNRLYWYRQTLGQGPEFLTYFQNEAQLEKSRLLSDRFSAERPKGSFSTLEIQRTEQGDSAMYLCASSVQVNEATQYFGPGTRLLVL.

The chain is built from TRBV7-3 and TRBJ1-4; 7 nucleotides agree with TRBD1. This CDR3 contains 15 residues. With V trimmed by 2 bases and J by 3 bases, 3 bases remained unmatched. Germline V gene sequence: CDR1 SGHTA, CDR2 FQGTGA. This chain's CDR3 is CASSLQGVSNEKLFF. The DNA for the CDR3 is TGTGCCAGCAGCTTACAGGGGGTGTCTAATGAAAAACTGTTTTTT.

This clone has only one observation. This CDR3 is CASSQMGSTGELFF. The CDR3 DNA follows: TGTGCCAGCAGCCAAATGGGGAGCACCGGGGAGCTGTTTTTT. The chain couples TRBV16 to TRBJ2-2; possibly TRBD2 for D (5 bases). CDR3 length: 14 amino acids. The germline V gene has CDR1 KGHSY and CDR2 FQNENV. Trimming removed 2 bases at V and 4 bases at J, with 8 bases between.

V gene TRBV9 combines with J gene TRBJ2-1; D is tentatively TRBD1 or TRBD2 (6 bases each). Germline CDR1 and CDR2: SGDLS and YYNGEE. The CDR3 has 15 amino acids. The V and J ends lost 0 bases and 1 base respectively, with 8 bases between them. As DNA, the CDR3 is TGTGCCAGCAGCGTAGGAGGGGGGTCCTACAATGAGCAGTTCTTC. Its protein is CASSVGGGSYNEQFF.

This clone appeared a single time. The V call is TRBV5-6, the J call TRBJ1-5; D unclear. Germline CDR1 is SGHDT and CDR2 is YYEEEE. V shed 3 bases and J shed 4 bases, with 8 bases lying between them. CDR3 length: 13 amino acids. The CDR3 DNA sequence: TGTGCCAGCAGCTGGGGTCAGAATCAGCCCCAGCATTTT. This gives the protein CASSWGQNQPQHF. Filled out from reference TRBV5-6 and TRBJ1-5, the complete variable domain reads DAGVTQSPTHLIKTRGQQVTLRCSPKSGHDTVSWYQQALGQGPQFIFQYYEEEERQRGNFPDRFSGHQFPNYSSELNVNALLLGDSALYLCASSWGQNQPQHFGDGTRLSIL.